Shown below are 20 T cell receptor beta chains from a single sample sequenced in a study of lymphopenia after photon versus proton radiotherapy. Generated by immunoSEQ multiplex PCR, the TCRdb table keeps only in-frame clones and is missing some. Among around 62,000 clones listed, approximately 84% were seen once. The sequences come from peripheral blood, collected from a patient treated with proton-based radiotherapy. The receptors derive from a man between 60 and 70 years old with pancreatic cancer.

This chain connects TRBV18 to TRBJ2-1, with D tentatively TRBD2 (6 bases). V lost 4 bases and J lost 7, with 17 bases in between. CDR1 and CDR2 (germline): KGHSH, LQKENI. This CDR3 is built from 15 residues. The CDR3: CASSRRAQKGNEQFF. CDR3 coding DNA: TGTGCCAGCTCACGGAGGGCCCAGAAGGGGAATGAGCAGTTCTTC. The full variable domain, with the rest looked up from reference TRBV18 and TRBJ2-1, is NAGVMQNPRHLVRRRGQEARLRCSPMKGHSHVYWYRQLPEEGLKFMVYLQKENIIDESGMPKERFSAEFPKEGPSILRIQQVVRGDSAAYFCASSRRAQKGNEQFFGPGTRLTVL.

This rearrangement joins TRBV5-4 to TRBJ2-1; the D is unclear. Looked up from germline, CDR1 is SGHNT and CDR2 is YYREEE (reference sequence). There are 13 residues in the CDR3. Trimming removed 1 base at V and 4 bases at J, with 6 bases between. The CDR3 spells CASSLTLYNEQFF. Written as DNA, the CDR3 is TGTGCCAGCAGCTTGACTTTATACAATGAGCAGTTCTTC. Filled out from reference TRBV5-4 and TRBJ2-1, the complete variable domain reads ETGVTQSPTHLIKTRGQQVTLRCSSQSGHNTVSWYQQALGQGPQFIFQYYREEENGRGNFPPRFSGLQFPNYSSELNVNALELDDSALYLCASSLTLYNEQFFGPGTRLTVL.

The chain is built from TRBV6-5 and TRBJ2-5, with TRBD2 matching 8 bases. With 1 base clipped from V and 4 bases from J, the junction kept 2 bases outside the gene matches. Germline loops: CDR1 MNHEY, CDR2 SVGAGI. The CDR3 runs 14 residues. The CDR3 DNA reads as TGTGCCAGCAGTTACTGGACTAGCCCAGAGACCCAGTACTTC. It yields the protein CASSYWTSPETQYF.

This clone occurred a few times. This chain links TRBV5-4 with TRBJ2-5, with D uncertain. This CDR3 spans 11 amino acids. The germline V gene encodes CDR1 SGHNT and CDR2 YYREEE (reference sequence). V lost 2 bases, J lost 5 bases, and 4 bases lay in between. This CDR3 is CASSLAETQYF. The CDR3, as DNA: TGTGCCAGCAGCTTAGCTGAGACCCAGTACTTC.

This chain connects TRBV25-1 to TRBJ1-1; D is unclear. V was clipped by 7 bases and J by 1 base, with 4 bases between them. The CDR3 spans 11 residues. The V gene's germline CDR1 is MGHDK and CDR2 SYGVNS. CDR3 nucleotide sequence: TGTGCCAGCACGGGGAACACTGAAGCTTTCTTT. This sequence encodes CASTGNTEAFF.

This CDR3 reads CASSIGKGTGNQPQHF. In DNA, the CDR3 is TGTGCCAGTAGTATAGGGAAGGGGACAGGCAATCAGCCCCAGCATTTT. The chain has TRBV19 and TRBJ1-5, with 7 bases identical to TRBD1. The V gene's germline CDR1 is LNHDA and CDR2 SQIVND (reference sequence). J lost 2 bases, V lost 1 base, and 5 bases had no gene match. This CDR3 has 16 amino acids.

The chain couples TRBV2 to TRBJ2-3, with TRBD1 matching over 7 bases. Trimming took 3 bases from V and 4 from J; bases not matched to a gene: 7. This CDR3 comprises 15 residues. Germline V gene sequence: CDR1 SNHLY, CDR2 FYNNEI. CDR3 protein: CASSERDSNSDTQYF. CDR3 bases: TGTGCCAGCAGTGAGAGGGACAGCAATTCAGATACGCAGTATTTT.

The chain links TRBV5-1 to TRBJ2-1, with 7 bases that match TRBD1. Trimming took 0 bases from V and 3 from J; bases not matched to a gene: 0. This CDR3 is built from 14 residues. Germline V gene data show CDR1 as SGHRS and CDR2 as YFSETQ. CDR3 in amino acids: CASSLGTGYNEQFF. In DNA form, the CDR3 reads TGCGCCAGCAGCTTGGGGACAGGCTACAATGAGCAGTTCTTC.

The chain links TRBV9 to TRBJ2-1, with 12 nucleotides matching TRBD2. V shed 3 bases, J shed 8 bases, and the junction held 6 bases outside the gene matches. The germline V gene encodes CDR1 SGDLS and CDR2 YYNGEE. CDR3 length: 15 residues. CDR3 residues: CASSATSGSSYEQFF. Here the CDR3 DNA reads TGTGCCAGCAGCGCGACTAGCGGGAGTAGTTATGAGCAGTTCTTC.

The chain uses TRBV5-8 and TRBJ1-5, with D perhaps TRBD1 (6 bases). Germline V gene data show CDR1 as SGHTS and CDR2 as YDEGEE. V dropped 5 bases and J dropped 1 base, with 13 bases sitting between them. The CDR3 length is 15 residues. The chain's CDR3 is CASSKQGWSNQPQHF. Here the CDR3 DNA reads TGTGCCAGCAGTAAACAGGGTTGGAGCAATCAGCCCCAGCATTTT.

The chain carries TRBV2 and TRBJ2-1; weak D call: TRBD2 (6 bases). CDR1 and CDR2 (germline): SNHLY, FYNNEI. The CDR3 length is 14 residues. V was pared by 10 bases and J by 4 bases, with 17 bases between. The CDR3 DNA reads TGTGCCACCTTGGAGGAGGGACCATACAATGAGCAGTTCTTC. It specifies CATLEEGPYNEQFF.

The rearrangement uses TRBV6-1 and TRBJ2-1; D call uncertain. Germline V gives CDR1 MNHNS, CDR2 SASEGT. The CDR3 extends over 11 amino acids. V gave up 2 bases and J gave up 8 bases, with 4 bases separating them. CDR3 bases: TGTGCCAGCAGTGAAAGGTATGAGCAGTTCTTC. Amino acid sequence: CASSERYEQFF.

CDR3 protein: CASSQSASVSSGANVLTF. CDR3 nucleotides: TGCGCCAGCAGCCAATCTGCTAGCGTGAGCTCTGGGGCCAACGTCCTGACTTTC. The chain employs TRBV4-3 and TRBJ2-6; a weak D match, TRBD2 (6 bases). Trimming removed 2 bases from V and 0 bases from J, with 14 bases in between. Germline V gives CDR1 LGHNA, CDR2 YSLEER. The CDR3 is made up of 18 amino acids.

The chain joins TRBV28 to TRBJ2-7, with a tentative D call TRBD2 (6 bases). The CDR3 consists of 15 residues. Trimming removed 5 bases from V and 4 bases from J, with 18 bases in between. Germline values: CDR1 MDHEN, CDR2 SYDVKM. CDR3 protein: CASSPAGGVNYEQYF. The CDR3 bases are TGTGCCAGCAGTCCGGCCGGGGGAGTCAATTACGAGCAGTACTTC.

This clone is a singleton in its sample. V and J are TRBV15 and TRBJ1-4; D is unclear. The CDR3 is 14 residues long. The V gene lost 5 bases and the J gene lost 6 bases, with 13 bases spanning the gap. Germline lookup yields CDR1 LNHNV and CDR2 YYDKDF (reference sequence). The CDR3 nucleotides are TGTGCCACCAGCGGAGGCAGGCCGGATGAAAAACTGTTTTTT. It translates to CATSGGRPDEKLFF. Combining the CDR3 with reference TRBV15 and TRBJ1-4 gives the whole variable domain DAMVIQNPRYQVTQFGKPVTLSCSQTLNHNVMYWYQQKSSQAPKLLFHYYDKDFNNEADTPDNFQSRRPNTSFCFLDIRSPGLGDTAMYLCATSGGRPDEKLFFGSGTQLSVL.

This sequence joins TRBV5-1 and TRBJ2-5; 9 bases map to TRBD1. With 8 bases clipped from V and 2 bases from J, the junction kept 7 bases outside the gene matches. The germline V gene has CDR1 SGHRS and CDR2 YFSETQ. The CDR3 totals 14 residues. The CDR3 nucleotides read TGCGCCAGTGGCGGGACAGGGTCTCAAGAGACCCAGTACTTC. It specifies CASGGTGSQETQYF.

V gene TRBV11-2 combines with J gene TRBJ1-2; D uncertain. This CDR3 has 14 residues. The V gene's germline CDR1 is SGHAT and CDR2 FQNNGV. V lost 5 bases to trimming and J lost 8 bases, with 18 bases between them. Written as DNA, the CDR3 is TGTGCCAGCAGCCTCCTGAGGGTCTCAGAAGGCTACACCTTC. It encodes CASSLLRVSEGYTF.

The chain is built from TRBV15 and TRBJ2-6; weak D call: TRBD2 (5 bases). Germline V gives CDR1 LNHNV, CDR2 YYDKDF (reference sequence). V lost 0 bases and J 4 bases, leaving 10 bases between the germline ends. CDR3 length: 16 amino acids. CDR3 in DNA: TGTGCCACCAGCAGAGATCAAGGGAGCGGGGCCAACGTCCTGACTTTC. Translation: CATSRDQGSGANVLTF.

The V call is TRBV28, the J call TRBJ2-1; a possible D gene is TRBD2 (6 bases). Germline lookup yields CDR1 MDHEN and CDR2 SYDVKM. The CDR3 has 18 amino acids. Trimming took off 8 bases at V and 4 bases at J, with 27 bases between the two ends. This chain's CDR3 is CASSGDELDVSLYNEQFF. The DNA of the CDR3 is TGTGCCAGCTCGGGGGACGAACTCGATGTTTCCTTATACAATGAGCAGTTCTTC.

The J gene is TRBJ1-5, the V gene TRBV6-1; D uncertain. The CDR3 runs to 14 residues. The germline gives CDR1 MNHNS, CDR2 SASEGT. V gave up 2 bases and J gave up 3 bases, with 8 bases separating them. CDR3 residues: CASSENRFNQPQHF. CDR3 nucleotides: TGTGCCAGCAGTGAAAACAGATTCAATCAGCCCCAGCATTTT.